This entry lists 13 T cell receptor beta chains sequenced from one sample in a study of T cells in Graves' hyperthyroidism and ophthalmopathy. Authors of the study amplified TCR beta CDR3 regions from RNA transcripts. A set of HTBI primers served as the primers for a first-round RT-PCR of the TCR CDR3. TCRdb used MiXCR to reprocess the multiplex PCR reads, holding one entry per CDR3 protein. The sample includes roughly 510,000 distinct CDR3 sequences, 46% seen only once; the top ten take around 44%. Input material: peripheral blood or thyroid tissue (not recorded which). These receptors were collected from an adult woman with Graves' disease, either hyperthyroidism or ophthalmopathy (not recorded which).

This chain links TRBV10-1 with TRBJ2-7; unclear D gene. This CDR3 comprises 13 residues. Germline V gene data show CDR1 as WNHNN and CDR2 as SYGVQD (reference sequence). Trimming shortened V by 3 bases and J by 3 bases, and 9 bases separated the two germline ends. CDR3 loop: CASSERWDYEQYF. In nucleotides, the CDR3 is TGCGCCAGCAGTGAACGGTGGGACTACGAGCAGTACTTC.

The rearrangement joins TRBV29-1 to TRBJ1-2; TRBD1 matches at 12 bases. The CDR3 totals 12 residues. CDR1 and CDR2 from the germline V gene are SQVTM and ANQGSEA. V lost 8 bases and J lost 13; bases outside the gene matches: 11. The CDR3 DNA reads TGCAGCTTAGCGGGACAGGGGGCCTGGGGCACCTTC. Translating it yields CSLAGQGAWGTF.

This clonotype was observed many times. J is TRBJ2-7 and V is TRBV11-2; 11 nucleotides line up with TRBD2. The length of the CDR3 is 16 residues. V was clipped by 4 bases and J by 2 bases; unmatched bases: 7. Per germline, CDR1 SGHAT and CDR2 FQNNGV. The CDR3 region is CASSSGTSGIAYEQYF. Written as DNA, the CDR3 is TGTGCCAGCAGCTCCGGGACTAGCGGAATAGCCTACGAGCAGTACTTC.

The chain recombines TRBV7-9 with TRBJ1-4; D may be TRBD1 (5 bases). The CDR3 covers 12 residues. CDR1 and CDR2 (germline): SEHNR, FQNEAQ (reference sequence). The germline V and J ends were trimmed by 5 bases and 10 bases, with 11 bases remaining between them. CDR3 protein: CASSQRDGKLFF. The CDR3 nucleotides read TGTGCCAGCAGCCAACGGGACGGAAAACTGTTTTTT.

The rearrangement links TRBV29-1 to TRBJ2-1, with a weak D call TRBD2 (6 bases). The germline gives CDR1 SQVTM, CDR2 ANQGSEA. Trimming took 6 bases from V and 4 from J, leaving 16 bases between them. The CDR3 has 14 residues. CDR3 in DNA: TGCAGCGTCCGGTCGGGAGCCTCTTACAATGAGCAGTTCTTC. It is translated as CSVRSGASYNEQFF.

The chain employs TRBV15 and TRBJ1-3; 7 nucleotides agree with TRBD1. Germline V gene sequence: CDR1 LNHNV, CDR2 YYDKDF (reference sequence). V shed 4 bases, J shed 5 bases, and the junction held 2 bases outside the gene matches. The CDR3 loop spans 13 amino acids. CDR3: CATSNRGRNTIYF. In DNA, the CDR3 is TGTGCCACCAGCAACAGGGGCAGAAACACCATATATTTT.

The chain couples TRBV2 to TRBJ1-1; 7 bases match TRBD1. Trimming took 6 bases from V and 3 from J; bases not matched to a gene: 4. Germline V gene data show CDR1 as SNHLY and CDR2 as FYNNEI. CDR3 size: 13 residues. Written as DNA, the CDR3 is TGTGCCAGCAGAGTCACAGGGGACACTGAAGCTTTCTTT. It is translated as CASRVTGDTEAFF.

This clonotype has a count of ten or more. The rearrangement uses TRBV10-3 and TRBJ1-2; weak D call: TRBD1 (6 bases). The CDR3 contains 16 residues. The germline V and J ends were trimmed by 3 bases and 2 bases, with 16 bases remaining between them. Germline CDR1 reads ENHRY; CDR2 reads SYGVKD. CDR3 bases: TGTGCCATCAGTGATCCGGGGAGGGGGGTCAACTATGGCTACACCTTC. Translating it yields CAISDPGRGVNYGYTF.

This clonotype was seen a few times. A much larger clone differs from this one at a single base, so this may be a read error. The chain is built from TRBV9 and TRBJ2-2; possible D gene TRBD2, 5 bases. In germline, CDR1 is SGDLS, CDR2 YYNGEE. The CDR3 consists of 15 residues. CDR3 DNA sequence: TGTGCCAGCAGCGCCCTGGCTTATAACACCGGGGAGCTGTCTTTT. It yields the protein CASSALAYNTGELSF.

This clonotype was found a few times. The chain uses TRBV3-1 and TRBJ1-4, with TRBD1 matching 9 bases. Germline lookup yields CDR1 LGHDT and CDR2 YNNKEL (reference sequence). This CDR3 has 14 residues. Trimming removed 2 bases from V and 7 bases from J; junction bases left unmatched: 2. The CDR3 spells CASSQPDRGEKLFF. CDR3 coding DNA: TGTGCCAGCAGCCAACCGGACAGGGGTGAAAAACTGTTTTTT.

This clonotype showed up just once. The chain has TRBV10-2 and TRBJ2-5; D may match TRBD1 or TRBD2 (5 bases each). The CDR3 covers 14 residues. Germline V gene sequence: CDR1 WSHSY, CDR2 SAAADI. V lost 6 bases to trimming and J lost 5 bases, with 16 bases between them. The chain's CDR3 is CASRGLEGQETQYF. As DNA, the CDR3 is TGCGCCAGCAGGGGGCTTGAGGGTCAGGAGACCCAGTACTTC.

The CDR3 region is CASGPTGFGELFF. Here the CDR3 DNA reads TGTGCCAGCGGCCCCACGGGCTTCGGGGAGCTGTTTTTT. The chain couples TRBV7-2 to TRBJ2-2; no clear D gene. Germline V gene sequence: CDR1 SGHTA, CDR2 FQGNSA. The CDR3 has 13 amino acids. The V and J ends lost 8 bases and 7 bases respectively, with 14 bases between them.

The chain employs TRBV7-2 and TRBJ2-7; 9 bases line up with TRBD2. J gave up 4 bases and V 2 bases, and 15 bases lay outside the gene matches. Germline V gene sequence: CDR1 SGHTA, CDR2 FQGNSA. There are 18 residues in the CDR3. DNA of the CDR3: TGTGCCAGCAGCTTAAGGCCGGACCTTAGCGGGAGCGAGTACGAGCAGTACTTC. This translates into CASSLRPDLSGSEYEQYF.